This passage covers 26 T cell receptor delta chains from one sample sequenced in a study of Vδ1+ human thymocytes. Findings and caveats of the study: Thymic TRG and TRD repertoires appeared highly polyclonal, with Gaussian CDR3 length distributions.

RNA was extracted from the cells and then reverse transcribed. The CDR3 regions were amplified by multiplex PCR from V-gene primers to a constant-region primer. TCRdb redid the clone calls on the multiplex PCR reads with CATT. Among under 80,000 delta-chain clones listed, approximately 34% were seen once. Their target antigens are unknown. The sequenced sample consisted of Vdelta1+ gamma-delta thymocytes from the thymus. Subset noted: FACS-sorted CD3+ TCRalphabeta- TCRVdelta1+ TCRVdelta2- thymocytes. The source of these receptors is a boy under two years old who had congenital heart surgery.

The V and J genes are TRDV1 and TRDJ1; TRDD2 might be the D (6 bases). This CDR3 is built from 18 residues. V was clipped by 2 bases and J by 0 bases, with 19 bases between them. Looked up from germline, CDR1 is TSWWSYY and CDR2 is QGS. CDR3 nucleotides: TGTGCTCTTGGGGAAGGGACTCCTACGGGTGTTTACACCGATAAACTCATCTTT. Its translation: CALGEGTPTGVYTDKLIF.

This clone was counted once. The same CDR3 also results from other DNA sequences found in this sample. The genes are TRDV1 and TRDJ1; 11 bases agree with TRDD3. Germline V gene sequence: CDR1 TSWWSYY, CDR2 QGS. The J segment lost 0 bases and the V segment lost 0 bases, leaving 27 bases of the junction unmatched. This CDR3 comprises 25 residues. The DNA for the CDR3 is TGTGCTCTTGGGGAACTCCCCGAATTCCTACGTCGCCCTACTGGGGGATATCCGTACACCGATAAACTCATCTTT. As protein: CALGELPEFLRRPTGGYPYTDKLIF.

This chain links TRDV1 with TRDJ2; a weak D match, TRDD3 (6 bases). Per the germline V gene, CDR1 is TSWWSYY and CDR2 is QGS. The CDR3 extends over 20 amino acids. V lost 6 bases, J lost 4 bases, and 30 bases lay in between. The DNA of the CDR3 is TGTGCTCTTGGACCCGGCGGGGAGGGGGACTCCGTAATTCCGACAGCACAACTCTTCTTT. Its protein product is CALGPGGEGDSVIPTAQLFF.

This clone was detected a few times. The chain is built from TRDV1 and TRDJ1, with D possibly being TRDD3 (5 bases). The V and J ends lost 4 bases and 0 bases respectively, with 15 bases between them. Germline V gene sequence: CDR1 TSWWSYY, CDR2 QGS. The CDR3 has 16 residues. As DNA, the CDR3 is TGTGCTCTTGGGGTGGGGCCCCGTACGTACACCGATAAACTCATCTTT. It codes for CALGVGPRTYTDKLIF.

This sequence joins TRDV1 and TRDJ1; TRDD2 might be the D (5 bases). Trimming removed 4 bases at V and 3 bases at J, with 24 bases between. CDR3 length equals 18 residues. In germline, CDR1 is TSWWSYY, CDR2 QGS. The CDR3 DNA reads as TGTGCTCTTGGGGTAATAAACCTTCTTCCGGGACACCCCGATAAACTCATCTTT. Its protein product is CALGVINLLPGHPDKLIF.

V usage is TRDV1 and J usage is TRDJ1; D could derive from TRDD2 or TRDD3 (7 bases each). Germline-derived CDR1 and CDR2 are TSWWSYY and QGS. The CDR3 extends over 21 amino acids. V was trimmed by 6 bases and J by 0 bases, leaving 32 bases between them. Written as DNA, the CDR3 is TGTGCTCTTGGCCCCTCCTTCCTTTCCCAACTGGGGCTCCCTCACACCGATAAACTCATCTTT. Translating it yields CALGPSFLSQLGLPHTDKLIF.

The V call is TRDV1, the J call TRDJ1; 11 nucleotides line up with TRDD3. Germline CDR1 is TSWWSYY and CDR2 is QGS. The CDR3 runs to 23 residues. The J segment lost 3 bases and the V segment lost 0 bases, leaving 24 bases of the junction unmatched. Here the CDR3 DNA reads TGTGCTCTTGGGGAACTTCACCCTCTCTTCCTACGAGATGGGGGATACGCATCCGATAAACTCATCTTT. It yields the protein CALGELHPLFLRDGGYASDKLIF.

The rearrangement joins TRDV1 to TRDJ1; 13 positions match TRDD3. Germline V gene data show CDR1 as TSWWSYY and CDR2 as QGS. V was pared by 3 bases and J by 0 bases, with 22 bases of the junction left unmatched. The length of the CDR3 is 23 residues. CDR3 sequence reads: CALGERHSTPRLGDTPYTDKLIF. The DNA for the CDR3 is TGTGCTCTTGGGGAGCGTCACTCAACCCCCAGACTGGGGGATACGCCGTACACCGATAAACTCATCTTT.

This clone was found a few times. The rearrangement uses TRDV1 and TRDJ1; 8 bases map to TRDD3. Germline lookup yields CDR1 TSWWSYY and CDR2 QGS. CDR3 length: 19 residues. V dropped 2 bases and J dropped 0; count of bases not matched to a gene: 14. This CDR3 is CALGELVGIRALNTDKLIF. CDR3 sequence (DNA): TGTGCTCTTGGGGAATTAGTCGGGATACGCGCCCTTAACACCGATAAACTCATCTTT.

For this clone: The identical CDR3 is also encoded by other nucleotide sequences in the sample. V gene TRDV1 combines with J gene TRDJ1; D may be TRDD3 (6 bases). The CDR3 totals 22 residues. V was cut by 6 bases and J by 0 bases, with 35 bases left in between. Germline loops: CDR1 TSWWSYY, CDR2 QGS. CDR3 DNA sequence: TGTGCTCTTGGACCCAACTACACCGGGCCAAGGGATAGGGGAGGGTACACCGATAAACTCATCTTT. The encoded protein is CALGPNYTGPRDRGGYTDKLIF.

The rearrangement uses TRDV1 and TRDJ1, with 10 bases aligning to TRDD3. There are 22 residues in the CDR3. CDR1 and CDR2 (germline): TSWWSYY, QGS. The V segment lost 3 bases and the J segment 2 bases; nucleotides outside the gene matches: 24. CDR3 DNA: TGTGCTCTTGGGGAGCACGGGGCCTTCCCTCCGTACTTACTGGGGGATACCGATAAACTCATCTTT. Amino acids: CALGEHGAFPPYLLGDTDKLIF.

The genes are TRDV1 and TRDJ1; a weak D match, TRDD3 (5 bases). Trimming cost V 7 bases and J 3 bases, with 9 bases left between them. CDR1 TSWWSYY and CDR2 QGS come from the germline V gene. This CDR3 comprises 12 residues. The CDR3 DNA is TGTGCTCTTGTTGGGGTCCCCGATAAACTCATCTTT. It is translated as CALVGVPDKLIF.

This clone was detected ten times or more. Additional DNA sequences in this sample encode the identical CDR3. The chain has TRDV2 and TRDJ1; 8 bases are a match to TRDD3. The germline V gene encodes CDR1 GEAIGNYY and CDR2 EKD. Losses at the gene ends were 2 bases for V and 3 bases for J; bases not matched to a gene: 10. The CDR3 covers 16 residues. CDR3 sequence (DNA): TGTGCCTGTGACAGGTTGGGGGGGATAAGCCCCGATAAACTCATCTTT. Translating gives CACDRLGGISPDKLIF.

The chain employs TRDV1 and TRDJ1; TRDD3 matches at 8 bases. V shed 0 bases and J 7 bases; nucleotides not matched to a gene: 10. The CDR3 sequence is 16 residues long. Germline V CDR1 and CDR2: TSWWSYY, QGS. CDR3 loop: CALGELLSGGARKLIF. The CDR3 DNA reads as TGTGCTCTTGGGGAACTACTATCTGGGGGAGCACGTAAACTCATCTTT.

This rearrangement joins TRDV1 to TRDJ1; the match to TRDD3 covers 7 bases. The CDR3 extends over 16 amino acids. Germline loops: CDR1 TSWWSYY, CDR2 QGS. J lost 4 bases, V lost 0 bases, and 8 bases had no gene match. The DNA for the CDR3 is TGTGCTCTTGGGGAACTTGCGGGCTGGGGGGTCGATAAACTCATCTTT. It encodes CALGELAGWGVDKLIF.

This clone occurred a few times. This chain joins TRDV1 and TRDJ1, with D perhaps being TRDD2 or TRDD3 (8 bases each). V was trimmed by 2 bases and J by 0 bases, leaving 31 bases between them. Germline V CDR1 and CDR2: TSWWSYY, QGS. The CDR3 loop spans 22 amino acids. CDR3 amino acids: CALGENFLHVGDPDMYTDKLIF. The CDR3 region has the DNA TGTGCTCTTGGGGAAAACTTCCTACATGTGGGGGATCCAGACATGTACACCGATAAACTCATCTTT.

A word on this clone: This specimen includes other DNA sequences encoding the same CDR3. The chain recombines TRDV1 with TRDJ1; D may be TRDD1 (5 bases). V shed 2 bases and J shed 7 bases, with 26 bases lying between them. CDR3 length: 18 residues. Germline V gives CDR1 TSWWSYY, CDR2 QGS. CDR3 coding DNA: TGTGCTCTTGGGGAAACTCCTCTCCGCTCCATAGTGGACTTTAAACTCATCTTT. Translated, it gives CALGETPLRSIVDFKLIF.

On this clone: This specimen includes other DNA sequences encoding the same CDR3. The rearrangement uses TRDV1 and TRDJ1, with 10 bases aligning to TRDD3. Per the germline V gene, CDR1 is TSWWSYY and CDR2 is QGS. This CDR3 is 20 amino acids long. V was pared by 0 bases and J by 0 bases, with 13 bases of the junction left unmatched. Here the CDR3 reads CALGELAPYWGMGHTDKLIF. The CDR3 nucleotides read TGTGCTCTTGGGGAACTCGCCCCTTACTGGGGGATGGGGCACACCGATAAACTCATCTTT.

This sequence joins TRDV2 and TRDJ1; TRDD3 matches at 7 bases. The CDR3 runs 16 residues. Trimming at V came to 1 base and at J to 0 bases, leaving 7 bases not matched to a gene. Germline loops: CDR1 GEAIGNYY, CDR2 EKD. CDR3 DNA: TGTGCCTGTGACACGGGCCTGGGGGCCAACACCGATAAACTCATCTTT. It yields the protein CACDTGLGANTDKLIF.

This clone was recorded a few times. The rearrangement links TRDV1 to TRDJ1; TRDD3 matches at 8 bases. Germline CDR1 is TSWWSYY and CDR2 is QGS. The length of the CDR3 is 20 residues. Trimming removed 0 bases from V and 0 bases from J; junction bases left unmatched: 15. CDR3 in amino acids: CALGELLFRGDKAYTDKLIF. The CDR3 coding sequence is TGTGCTCTTGGGGAACTCTTATTCCGGGGGGATAAGGCGTACACCGATAAACTCATCTTT.

This chain joins TRDV1 and TRDJ1, with a tentative D call TRDD3 (7 bases). This CDR3 has 25 amino acids. CDR1 and CDR2 from the germline V gene are TSWWSYY and QGS. V lost 3 bases and J lost 0, with 41 bases in between. The DNA of the CDR3 is TGTGCTCTTGGGGACCGCTGGTACTGGGGACAACGTCCTAAGTTGCTTCCTGTCTACACCGATAAACTCATCTTT. This sequence encodes CALGDRWYWGQRPKLLPVYTDKLIF.

This clone was seen only a few times. The V gene is TRDV1, the J gene TRDJ1, with TRDD3 as a possible D gene (6 bases). The CDR3 totals 19 residues. Germline-derived CDR1 and CDR2 are TSWWSYY and QGS. Between the trimmed V and J ends, which lost 3 bases and 2 bases, there was a span of 25 bases. The CDR3 loop is CALGDGSARRGLGTDKLIF. As DNA, the CDR3 is TGTGCTCTTGGGGATGGCTCCGCCCGACGGGGATTAGGAACCGATAAACTCATCTTT.

This clone occurred a few times. This chain links TRDV1 with TRDJ1; TRDD3 matches at 9 bases. V gave up 1 base and J gave up 1 base; unmatched junction bases: 19. This CDR3 comprises 21 residues. Per the germline V gene, CDR1 is TSWWSYY and CDR2 is QGS. In nucleotides, the CDR3 is TGTGCTCTTGGGGAACCACAGCAGAGGTGGGGGATAAACGGGTGCACCGATAAACTCATCTTT. Protein sequence: CALGEPQQRWGINGCTDKLIF.

The chain combines TRDV2 with TRDJ1, with 10 positions matching TRDD3. Germline V lookup: CDR1 GEAIGNYY, CDR2 EKD. J was trimmed by 1 base and V by 6 bases; bases with no gene match: 16. CDR3 size: 18 residues. CDR3 bases: TGTGCCTGTTCCGACCCGGCCTTCTGGGGGATATGCACCGATAAACTCATCTTT. Encoded protein: CACSDPAFWGICTDKLIF.

This sequence joins TRDV1 and TRDJ1; D is undetermined. Trimming stripped 0 bases from V and 2 bases from J, with 4 bases between. Germline CDR1 and CDR2: TSWWSYY and QGS. CDR3 length equals 13 residues. CDR3 in amino acids: CALGELPTDKLIF. CDR3 DNA sequence: TGTGCTCTTGGGGAACTGCCGACCGATAAACTCATCTTT.

This rearrangement joins TRDV1 to TRDJ1, with TRDD3 matching over 11 bases. The J segment lost 3 bases and the V segment lost 1 base, leaving 13 bases of the junction unmatched. CDR3 size: 19 residues. Germline CDR1 TSWWSYY, CDR2 QGS. The CDR3 protein is CALGEPGVLGDREADKLIF. The DNA for the CDR3 is TGTGCTCTTGGGGAACCTGGGGTACTGGGGGATAGGGAGGCCGATAAACTCATCTTT.